Listed below are T cell receptor beta chains from one sample, sequenced in a study of shared clonotypes between healthy human individuals. TCRdb's table, derived via immunoSEQ multiplex PCR, lists solely in-frame clones and lacks some. Found here are hundreds of thousands of clones, around 96% of them singletons; the top ten hold 0.11%. The sample taken for sequencing was naive CD8+ T cells sorted from blood. The origin of the receptors is a woman aged 25 to 39 in good health. Both conserved end residues are part of each CDR3. Fields, in order: D gene, clone size, V gene, J gene, CDR3 protein, CDR3 DNA. D genes are given only for firm matches. Not all rows give a size; the values are once, few, many and, for expanded clones, a class.

TRBD2	-	TRBV7-2	TRBJ2-7	CASRLAGGSYEQYF	TGTGCCAGTCGACTAGCGGGAGGGTCCTACGAGCAGTACTTC
TRBD2	-	TRBV7-8	TRBJ2-2	CASSLGAGAGELFF	TGTGCCAGCAGCTTGGGCGCGGGGGCCGGGGAGCTGTTTTTT
TRBD2	-	TRBV4-1	TRBJ2-7	CASSQSIAGGPYEQYF	TGCGCCAGCAGCCAATCCATAGCGGGAGGACCCTACGAGCAGTACTTC
TRBD2	-	TRBV29-1	TRBJ2-3	CSVVPGGSTDTQYF	TGCAGCGTTGTTCCCGGGGGGAGCACAGATACGCAGTATTTT
-	-	TRBV6-4	TRBJ2-3	CASSEHSLRETQYF	TGTGCCAGCAGTGAACACAGTCTTAGGGAGACGCAGTATTTT
TRBD2	-	TRBV28	TRBJ2-3	CASSLPGASGYSSTDTQYF	TGTGCCAGCAGTCTACCCGGGGCTAGCGGGTATTCTAGCACAGATACGCAGTATTTT
-	-	TRBV21-1	TRBJ2-5	CASSKGRQDQETQYF	TGTGCCAGCAGCAAAGGTAGGCAGGATCAAGAGACCCAGTACTTC
-	-	TRBV7-6	TRBJ2-7	CASSPGAVPYEQYF	TGTGCCAGCAGCCCAGGAGCGGTGCCCTACGAGCAGTACTTC
-	-	TRBV11-3	TRBJ2-7	CASSLGGRGGYEQYF	TGTGCCAGCAGCTTAGGAGGCCGAGGAGGCTACGAGCAGTACTTC
TRBD2	once	TRBV29-1	TRBJ2-7	CSVEGVPTSDRYEQYF	TGCAGCGTTGAAGGGGTACCTACTAGCGATAGGTACGAGCAGTACTTC
-	-	TRBV7-8	TRBJ2-7	CASSLELLSYEQYF	TGTGCCAGCAGCTTAGAGCTGCTGTCCTACGAGCAGTACTTC
-	-	TRBV7-9	TRBJ2-3	CASSSALGDTQYF	TGTGCCAGCAGCTCGGCACTAGGAGATACGCAGTATTTT
-	-	TRBV6-6	TRBJ2-7	CASSYRQATYEQYF	TGTGCCAGCAGTTACCGGCAGGCTACCTACGAGCAGTACTTC
-	-	TRBV5-4	TRBJ1-1	CASSLDGSEAFF	TGTGCCAGCAGCTTGGACGGCAGTGAAGCTTTCTTT
TRBD2	-	TRBV15	TRBJ2-7	CATSSLSGRISYEQYF	TGTGCCACCAGCTCCCTTAGCGGGAGGATCTCCTACGAGCAGTACTTC
-	-	TRBV27	TRBJ1-5	CASSLGRGQPQHF	TGTGCCAGCAGTTTGGGACGGGGTCAGCCCCAGCATTTT
-	-	TRBV7-9	TRBJ2-1	CASRLGDEQFF	TGTGCCAGCAGGTTAGGCGATGAGCAGTTCTTC
TRBD1	-	TRBV4-1	TRBJ2-7	CASSQPMTGANSYEQYF	TGCGCCAGCAGCCAACCGATGACAGGGGCCAACTCCTACGAGCAGTACTTC
TRBD1	-	TRBV19	TRBJ1-5	CASSIAFGQDHQPQHF	TGTGCCAGTAGTATAGCCTTCGGACAGGACCATCAGCCCCAGCATTTT
TRBD1	-	TRBV5-1	TRBJ2-2	CASSLATGLTGELFF	TGCGCCAGCAGCTTGGCGACAGGGTTGACCGGGGAGCTGTTTTTT
-	-	TRBV27	TRBJ2-7	CASSLLGLSYEQYF	TGTGCCAGCAGTTTACTGGGTTTGTCCTACGAGCAGTACTTC
-	-	TRBV19	TRBJ2-6	CASSTPSARAGANVLTF	TGTGCCAGTAGTACCCCCTCCGCCAGGGCTGGGGCCAACGTCCTGACTTTC
TRBD2	-	TRBV2	TRBJ2-2	CASTAGDGTGELFF	TGTGCCAGCACCGCGGGAGACGGCACCGGGGAGCTGTTTTTT
-	-	TRBV5-8	TRBJ2-7	CASSLAHRDTPYEQYF	TGTGCCAGCAGCTTGGCGCACCGGGACACTCCCTACGAGCAGTACTTC
-	-	TRBV19	TRBJ2-7	CASTRGRGDNSYEQYF	TGTGCCAGCACTAGGGGTCGCGGGGACAACTCCTACGAGCAGTACTTC
TRBD2	-	TRBV19	TRBJ2-7	CASREGISYEQYF	TGTGCCAGCCGGGAGGGCATCTCCTACGAGCAGTACTTC
-	-	TRBV29-1	TRBJ1-2	CSVAGGVYGYTF	TGCAGCGTTGCTGGGGGGGTCTATGGCTACACCTTC
-	once	TRBV25-1	TRBJ2-7	CASSEYSSDPGYEQYF	TGTGCCAGCAGTGAATACTCTAGCGATCCGGGCTACGAGCAGTACTTC
-	-	TRBV5-8	TRBJ2-3	CASSLVGRTDTQYF	TGTGCCAGCAGCTTGGTCGGCCGCACAGATACGCAGTATTTT
-	-	TRBV28	TRBJ2-1	CASSLIGGDNEQFF	TGTGCCAGCAGTTTAATTGGGGGAGACAATGAGCAGTTCTTC
-	-	TRBV28	TRBJ2-1	CASTPGTPAHEQFF	TGTGCCAGCACCCCGGGTACCCCTGCCCATGAGCAGTTCTTC
TRBD2	-	TRBV5-1	TRBJ2-3	CASSTRLAGASSTDTQYF	TGCGCCAGCAGCACCCGACTAGCGGGGGCATCTAGCACAGATACGCAGTATTTT
-	-	TRBV4-1	TRBJ1-1	CASSQVRNTEAFF	TGCGCCAGCAGCCAAGTTAGGAACACTGAAGCTTTCTTT
-	few	TRBV5-6	TRBJ1-1	CASSDIGSEAFF	TGTGCCAGCAGCGACATCGGGTCTGAAGCTTTCTTT
TRBD2	-	TRBV19	TRBJ2-7	CASSWGSGGYEQYF	TGTGCCAGTAGTTGGGGGAGCGGGGGCTACGAGCAGTACTTC
-	-	TRBV6-5	TRBJ2-1	CASSYSMNNEQFF	TGTGCCAGCAGTTACTCGATGAACAATGAGCAGTTCTTC
-	few	TRBV11-2	TRBJ2-7	CASSLALKEQYF	TGTGCCAGCAGCTTAGCACTGAAGGAGCAGTACTTC
-	-	TRBV28	TRBJ1-2	CASSLWGTHYGYTF	TGTGCCAGCAGTTTATGGGGGACACACTATGGCTACACCTTC
-	-	TRBV28	TRBJ2-7	CASSHRFGRDYEQYF	TGTGCCAGCAGCCACCGGTTCGGGCGGGACTACGAGCAGTACTTC
TRBD1	-	TRBV7-2	TRBJ1-1	CASSSPRDRGQNTEAFF	TGTGCCAGCAGTTCACCCCGGGACAGGGGCCAGAACACTGAAGCTTTCTTT
TRBD1	-	TRBV4-1	TRBJ2-7	CASSLQSDREPYEQYF	TGCGCCAGCAGCCTACAGTCGGACAGGGAGCCCTACGAGCAGTACTTC
TRBD1	-	TRBV19	TRBJ1-3	CASSGRDRGGNTIYF	TGTGCCAGTAGTGGCCGGGACAGAGGTGGCAACACCATATATTTT
TRBD1	-	TRBV4-1	TRBJ1-4	CASSQDPGQGATNEKLFF	TGCGCCAGCAGCCAAGACCCGGGACAGGGTGCAACTAATGAAAAACTGTTTTTT
-	once	TRBV27	TRBJ2-5	CASSRDVGVLETQYF	TGTGCCAGCAGCCGGGACGTCGGTGTTCTCGAGACCCAGTACTTC
-	-	TRBV5-8	TRBJ1-2	CASSLGSRVGGRGYTF	TGTGCCAGCAGCTTGGGCTCCAGGGTCGGTGGTAGAGGCTACACCTTC